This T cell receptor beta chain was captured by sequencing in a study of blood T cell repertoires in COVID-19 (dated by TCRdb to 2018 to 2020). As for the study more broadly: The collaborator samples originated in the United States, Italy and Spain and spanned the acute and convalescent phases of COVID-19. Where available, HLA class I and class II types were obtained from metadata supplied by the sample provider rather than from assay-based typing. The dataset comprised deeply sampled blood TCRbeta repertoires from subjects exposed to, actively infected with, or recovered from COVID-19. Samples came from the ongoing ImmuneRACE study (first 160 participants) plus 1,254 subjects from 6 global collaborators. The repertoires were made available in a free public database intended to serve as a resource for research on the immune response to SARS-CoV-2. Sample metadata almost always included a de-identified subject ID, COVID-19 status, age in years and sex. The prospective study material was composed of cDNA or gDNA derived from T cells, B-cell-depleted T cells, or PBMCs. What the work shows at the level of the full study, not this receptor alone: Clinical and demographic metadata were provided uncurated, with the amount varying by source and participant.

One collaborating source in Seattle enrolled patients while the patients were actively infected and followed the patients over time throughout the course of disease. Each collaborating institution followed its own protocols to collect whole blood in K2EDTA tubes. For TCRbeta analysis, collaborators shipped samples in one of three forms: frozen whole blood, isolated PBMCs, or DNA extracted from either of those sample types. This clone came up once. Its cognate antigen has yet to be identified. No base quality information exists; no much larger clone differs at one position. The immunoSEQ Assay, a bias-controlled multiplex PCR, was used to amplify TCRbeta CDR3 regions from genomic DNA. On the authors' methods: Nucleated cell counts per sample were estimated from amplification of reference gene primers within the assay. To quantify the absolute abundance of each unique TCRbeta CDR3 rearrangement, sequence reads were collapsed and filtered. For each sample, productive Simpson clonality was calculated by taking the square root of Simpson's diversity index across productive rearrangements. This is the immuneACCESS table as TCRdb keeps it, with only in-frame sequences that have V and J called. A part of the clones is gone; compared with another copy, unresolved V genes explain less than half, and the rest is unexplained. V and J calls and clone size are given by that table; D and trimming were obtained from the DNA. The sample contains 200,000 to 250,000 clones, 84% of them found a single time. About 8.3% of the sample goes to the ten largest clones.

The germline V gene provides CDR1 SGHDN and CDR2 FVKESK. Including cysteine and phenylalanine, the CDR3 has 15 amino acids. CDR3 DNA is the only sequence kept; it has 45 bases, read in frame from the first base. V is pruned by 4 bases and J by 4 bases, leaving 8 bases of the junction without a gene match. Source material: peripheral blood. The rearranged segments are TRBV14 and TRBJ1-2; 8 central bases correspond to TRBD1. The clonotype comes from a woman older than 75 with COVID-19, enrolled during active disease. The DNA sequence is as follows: TGTGCCAGCAGCCGAGCTATACAGGGGGGCTATGGCTACACCTTC. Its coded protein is CASSRAIQGGYGYTF. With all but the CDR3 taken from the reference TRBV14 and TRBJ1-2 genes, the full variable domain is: EAGVTQFPSHSVIEKGQTVTLRCDPISGHDNLYWYRRVMGKEIKFLLHFVKESKQDESGMPNNRFLAERTGGTYSTLKVQPAELEDSGVYFCASSRAIQGGYGYTFGSGTRLTVV.